The 9 T cell receptor beta chains below were found in one sample sequenced in a study of shared clonotypes between healthy human individuals. The naive CD8 fraction comprised CD45RO-negative cells positively selected for CCR7 and excluded terminally differentiated effector memory CD45RA+ cells. Profiling relied on immunoSEQ multiplex PCR, and the TCRdb table lists in-frame clones only, not all of them. The sample has around 1.9 million clones, 85% to 95% seen once. The sequenced material came from naive CD8+ T cells from PBMCs. The source of these receptors is a man aged 18-30 years in good health. Some clones in this sample may be carry-over from other donors' samples.

The chain couples TRBV27 to TRBJ2-7; D is uncertain. V lost 5 bases and J lost 3, with 14 bases in between. This CDR3 is 14 amino acids long. Per the germline V gene, CDR1 is MNHEY and CDR2 is SMNVEV (reference sequence). The CDR3 sequence is CASSPPIRVYEQYF. CDR3 bases: TGTGCCAGCAGTCCTCCGATAAGGGTCTACGAGCAGTACTTC.

This chain uses TRBV29-1 with TRBJ2-1, with TRBD2 as a possible D gene (5 bases). The CDR3 runs to 16 residues. With 2 bases removed from V and 9 bases from J, the gap between germline ends came to 23 bases. The germline CDR1 and CDR2 sequences are SQVTM and ANQGSEA. In nucleotides, the CDR3 is TGCAGCGTTGAACCCCGAACTAGTCCGCGTTGGGGTGAGCAGTTCTTC. As protein: CSVEPRTSPRWGEQFF.

A few counts support this clone. A clone one base away is much larger, so this may be a read error. Other DNA sequences within the sample encode an identical CDR3. The J gene is TRBJ1-1, the V gene TRBV7-9, with D unclear. The CDR3 runs 12 residues. Trimming removed 3 bases at V and 3 bases at J, with 5 bases between. Germline CDR1 and CDR2: SEHNR and FQNEAQ (reference sequence). The CDR3: CASSFGHTEAFF. DNA of the CDR3: TGTGCCAGCAGCTTCGGGCACACTGAAGCTTTCTTT.

The chain recombines TRBV30 with TRBJ1-1; no definite D call. Germline V gene data show CDR1 as GTSNPN and CDR2 as SVGIG (reference sequence). The CDR3 runs 13 residues. V gave up 4 bases and J gave up 3 bases, with 12 bases separating them. The CDR3 loop is CAWKKQGYTEAFF. The CDR3 nucleotides read TGTGCCTGGAAAAAGCAAGGATACACTGAAGCTTTCTTT.

The chain joins TRBV9 to TRBJ2-1; 10 bases fit TRBD1. With V trimmed by 4 bases and J by 0 bases, 7 bases remained unmatched. Germline assignment: CDR1 SGDLS and CDR2 YYNGEE. The CDR3 extends over 17 amino acids. The CDR3 nucleotides are TGTGCCAGCAGCTCCGATCGGGACAGGGGCTCCTACAATGAGCAGTTCTTC. This encodes CASSSDRDRGSYNEQFF.

Concerning this clone itself: This CDR3 is also generated by other DNA sequences in the sample. This chain links TRBV13 with TRBJ1-2; unclear D gene. V shed 3 bases and J shed 0 bases, with 8 bases lying between them. This CDR3 has 14 amino acids. Germline V lookup: CDR1 PRHDT, CDR2 FYEKMQ (reference sequence). As DNA, the CDR3 is TGTGCCAGCAGCTTGGGCCGAGCTAACTATGGCTACACCTTC. Protein sequence: CASSLGRANYGYTF.

V usage is TRBV9 and J usage is TRBJ2-3; D remains ambiguous. CDR3 size: 15 residues. V dropped 0 bases and J dropped 1 base, with 9 bases sitting between them. CDR1 is SGDLS and CDR2 is YYNGEE in the germline V gene. CDR3 in DNA: TGTGCCAGCAGCGTAGACGCGGTTCGCACAGATACGCAGTATTTT. It translates to CASSVDAVRTDTQYF.

CDR3 in DNA: TGTGCCAGCAGTTTTGGGATGCCAACAGGTTGGGACACTGAAGCTTTCTTT. Its protein is CASSFGMPTGWDTEAFF. The chain couples TRBV27 to TRBJ1-1; D might be TRBD1 (5 bases). The CDR3 length is 17 residues. In germline, CDR1 is MNHEY, CDR2 SMNVEV (reference sequence). V gave up 3 bases and J gave up 3 bases, with 20 bases separating them.

Details on this clone: Additional DNA sequences in this sample encode the identical CDR3. The gene calls are TRBV5-4 and TRBJ1-2, with D perhaps TRBD1 (5 bases). The CDR3 spans 13 residues. Germline CDR1 and CDR2: SGHNT and YYREEE (reference sequence). The germline V and J ends were trimmed by 2 bases and 4 bases, with 9 bases remaining between them. The CDR3: CASSFWGGYGYTF. CDR3 DNA sequence: TGTGCCAGCAGCTTTTGGGGCGGCTATGGCTACACCTTC.